These 23 T cell receptor beta chains were sequenced from one sample in a study of blood T cell repertoires in COVID-19. The method was immunoSEQ multiplex PCR; TCRdb's version includes in-frame clones alone and lacks a portion of them. Among 200,000 to 250,000 clones listed, 83% were seen once. The source material was peripheral blood. The receptors stem from a woman between 25 and 40 years old with COVID-19, enrolled during active disease.

V is TRBV28 and J is TRBJ2-2, with 9 bases aligning to TRBD2. Trimming removed 7 bases from V and 4 bases from J; junction bases left unmatched: 7. CDR1 and CDR2 (germline): MDHEN, SYDVKM. This CDR3 has 15 residues. CDR3 nucleotide sequence: TGTGCCAGCACCCCCAGCGGGAGGAGCACCGGGGAGCTGTTTTTT. Residues: CASTPSGRSTGELFF.

The chain employs TRBV3-1 (or the pseudogene TRBV3-2) and TRBJ1-5; 7 bases match TRBD1. Germline loops: CDR1 LGHDT, CDR2 YNNKEL (reference sequence). The CDR3 runs to 12 residues. V gave up 0 bases and J gave up 12 bases; unmatched junction bases: 2. Written as DNA, the CDR3 is TGTGCCAGCAGCCAAGATCAGGGGGTCCAGCATTTT. This sequence encodes CASSQDQGVQHF.

The chain is built from TRBV27 and TRBJ1-6; 8 bases fit TRBD1. The CDR3 totals 16 residues. The junction had 13 bases not matched to a gene; V was cut back by 7 bases and J by 8 bases. Per germline, CDR1 MNHEY and CDR2 SMNVEV (reference sequence). The DNA of the CDR3 is TGTGCCAGCACCCCCGGGGGGACAGGTCTTCATTCACCCCTCCACTTT. It translates to CASTPGGTGLHSPLHF.

The V and J genes are TRBV19 and TRBJ1-2; TRBD1 might be the D (5 bases). Trimming left V 3 bases short and J 3 bases short, with 8 bases between. This CDR3 is built from 13 residues. The germline gives CDR1 LNHDA, CDR2 SQIVND (reference sequence). The CDR3 here is CASSMQGYYGYTF. In nucleotides, the CDR3 is TGTGCCAGTAGTATGCAGGGTTACTATGGCTACACCTTC.

This chain uses TRBV28 with TRBJ1-3, with TRBD1 identical over 9 bases. Germline V lookup: CDR1 MDHEN, CDR2 SYDVKM. V was pared by 3 bases and J by 4 bases, with 1 base of the junction left unmatched. The length of the CDR3 is 14 residues. This chain's CDR3 is CASSLGTGGNTIYF. The CDR3, as DNA: TGTGCCAGCAGTTTGGGGACAGGGGGAAACACCATATATTTT. Looking up the rest from reference TRBV28 and TRBJ1-3 gives the full variable domain: DVKVTQSSRYLVKRTGEKVFLECVQDMDHENMFWYRQDPGLGLRLIYFSYDVKMKEKGDIPEGYSVSREKKERFSLILESASTNQTSMYLCASSLGTGGNTIYFGEGSWLTVV.

This chain links TRBV24-1 with TRBJ2-3; D is possibly TRBD2 (6 bases). The germline V gene encodes CDR1 KGHDR and CDR2 SFDVKD. The ends were cut back, 5 bases at V and 9 bases at J, with 11 bases in the middle. The CDR3 is made up of 12 amino acids. The CDR3: CATSVFAGTQYF. As DNA, the CDR3 is TGTGCCACCAGTGTGTTTGCGGGGACGCAGTATTTT.

The CDR3 nucleotides are TGTGCCAGCAGCGCTGCTAGCGGGGGAGAACCCGGGGAGCTGTTTTTT. It translates to CASSAASGGEPGELFF. This chain connects TRBV9 to TRBJ2-2, with 10 positions matching TRBD2. CDR1 and CDR2 (germline): SGDLS, YYNGEE. The CDR3 is made up of 16 amino acids. Trimming at V came to 3 bases and at J to 6 bases, leaving 8 bases not matched to a gene.

The chain links TRBV27 to TRBJ1-2; D unclear. Trimming stripped 3 bases from V and 2 bases from J, with 7 bases between. CDR1 and CDR2 (germline): MNHEY, SMNVEV (reference sequence). This CDR3 has 13 amino acids. CDR3 DNA sequence: TGTGCCAGCAGTTTTGGCAGGAACTATGGCTACACCTTC. This encodes CASSFGRNYGYTF.

The rearrangement links TRBV7-3 to TRBJ2-1; TRBD2 might be the D (6 bases). V lost 5 bases, J lost 6 bases, and 14 bases lay in between. The V gene's germline CDR1 is SGHTA and CDR2 FQGTGA. The CDR3 is 14 residues long. CDR3 in amino acids: CASSPRLESNEQFF. For the CDR3, the DNA is TGTGCCAGCAGCCCACGACTAGAATCCAATGAGCAGTTCTTC.

This clone appeared once. This chain joins TRBV11-1 and TRBJ1-5; a weak D match, TRBD1 (6 bases). V shed 5 bases and J shed 3 bases, with 11 bases lying between them. This CDR3 comprises 14 residues. The germline V gene encodes CDR1 SGHAT and CDR2 FQDESV (reference sequence). The chain's CDR3 is CASSQRGANQPQHF. The CDR3 nucleotides read TGTGCCAGCAGCCAGCGGGGGGCCAATCAGCCCCAGCATTTT.

The chain combines TRBV3-1 (or the pseudogene TRBV3-2) with TRBJ2-5; 13 bases map to TRBD2. Germline assignment: CDR1 LGHDT and CDR2 YNNKEL (reference sequence). The CDR3 contains 17 residues. V shed 1 base, J shed 2 bases, and the junction held 4 bases outside the gene matches. Written as DNA, the CDR3 is TGTGCCAGCAGCCAAGCACTAGCGGGGGGGGGTCAAGAGACCCAGTACTTC. Translation gives CASSQALAGGGQETQYF.

The V and J genes are TRBV28 and TRBJ1-1; D not resolved. Germline-derived CDR1 and CDR2 are MDHEN and SYDVKM. There are 13 residues in the CDR3. V shed 2 bases and J shed 3 bases, with 7 bases lying between them. CDR3 DNA sequence: TGTGCCAGCAGTTTACCCAGCGACACTGAAGCTTTCTTT. As protein: CASSLPSDTEAFF.

This sequence joins TRBV6-6 and TRBJ2-4; tentatively, D is TRBD2 (5 bases). Trimming took off 6 bases at V and 3 bases at J, with 15 bases between the two ends. This CDR3 has 15 amino acids. CDR1 is MNHNY, CDR2 SVGAGI, per germline (reference sequence). The CDR3 sequence is CASSPPREIKNIQYF. CDR3 sequence (DNA): TGTGCCAGCAGCCCTCCGAGGGAGATCAAAAACATTCAGTACTTC.

J is TRBJ1-5 and V is TRBV2, with a possible D match to TRBD1 (5 bases). The CDR3 sequence is 16 residues long. Germline CDR1 SNHLY, CDR2 FYNNEI. Trimming stripped 1 base from V and 0 bases from J, with 10 bases between. CDR3 nucleotides: TGTGCCAGCAGTGAAGGGACACGGTATAGCAATCAGCCCCAGCATTTT. It yields the protein CASSEGTRYSNQPQHF. The variable domain in full, completed from reference TRBV2 and TRBJ1-5, reads EPEVTQTPSHQVTQMGQEVILRCVPISNHLYFYWYRQILGQKVEFLVSFYNNEISEKSEIFDDQFSVERPDGSNFTLKIRSTKLEDSAMYFCASSEGTRYSNQPQHFGDGTRLSIL.

CDR3: CASRDRGEETQYF. CDR3 nucleotides: TGTGCCAGTCGGGACAGGGGGGAAGAGACCCAGTACTTC. The rearrangement links TRBV19 to TRBJ2-5, with TRBD1 identical over 11 bases. The germline CDR1 and CDR2 sequences are LNHDA and SQIVND (reference sequence). The CDR3 sequence is 13 residues long. The junction had 2 bases not matched to a gene; V was cut back by 8 bases and J by 3 bases.

The chain uses TRBV5-1 and TRBJ2-4, with D possibly TRBD1 on 6 matching bases. CDR3 size: 16 residues. The germline CDR1 and CDR2 sequences are SGHRS and YFSETQ. Trimming shortened V by 0 bases and J by 5 bases, and 15 bases separated the two germline ends. CDR3 sequence reads: CASSLDSRGFENIQYF. CDR3 in DNA: TGCGCCAGCAGCTTGGATTCCAGGGGTTTTGAAAACATTCAGTACTTC.

This clone was seen only once. The rearrangement joins TRBV2 to TRBJ2-3; 11 nucleotides line up with TRBD2. V shed 6 bases and J 2 bases; nucleotides not matched to a gene: 7. The CDR3 has 16 residues. Germline V gene sequence: CDR1 SNHLY, CDR2 FYNNEI. CDR3 sequence: CASSRLTSGVTDTQYF. The CDR3 nucleotides are TGTGCCAGCAGCCGACTGACTAGCGGGGTCACAGATACGCAGTATTTT. The complete variable domain, with remaining parts taken from reference TRBV2 and TRBJ2-3, reads EPEVTQTPSHQVTQMGQEVILRCVPISNHLYFYWYRQILGQKVEFLVSFYNNEISEKSEIFDDQFSVERPDGSNFTLKIRSTKLEDSAMYFCASSRLTSGVTDTQYFGPGTRLTVL.

The CDR3 coding sequence is TGCGCCAGCAGCCCGACAGCAACTAATGAAAAACTGTTTTTT. Translated, it gives CASSPTATNEKLFF. The chain combines TRBV5-1 with TRBJ1-4; tentative D call: TRBD1 (5 bases). Trimming shortened V by 4 bases and J by 0 bases, and 7 bases separated the two germline ends. This CDR3 has 14 amino acids. The germline gives CDR1 SGHRS, CDR2 YFSETQ. Combining the CDR3 with reference TRBV5-1 and TRBJ1-4 gives the whole variable domain KAGVTQTPRYLIKTRGQQVTLSCSPISGHRSVSWYQQTPGQGLQFLFEYFSETQRNKGNFPGRFSGRQFSNSRSEMNVSTLELGDSALYLCASSPTATNEKLFFGSGTQLSVL.

The chain has TRBV2 and TRBJ1-4, with D uncertain. Germline V gene data show CDR1 as SNHLY and CDR2 as FYNNEI. The CDR3 totals 15 residues. Trimming removed 3 bases at V and 8 bases at J, with 16 bases between. CDR3 sequence (DNA): TGTGCCAGCAGTGACCTCGGTCAGTCTAGGGAAAAACTGTTTTTT. This translates into CASSDLGQSREKLFF. Using reference TRBV2 and TRBJ1-4 for the parts outside the CDR3, the full variable domain is EPEVTQTPSHQVTQMGQEVILRCVPISNHLYFYWYRQILGQKVEFLVSFYNNEISEKSEIFDDQFSVERPDGSNFTLKIRSTKLEDSAMYFCASSDLGQSREKLFFGSGTQLSVL.

This clone was counted once. The chain recombines TRBV24-1 with TRBJ2-2, with TRBD1 matching 12 bases. The CDR3 loop spans 18 amino acids. Unmatched junction bases numbered 10, after V lost 5 bases and J lost 4 bases. The V gene's germline CDR1 is KGHDR and CDR2 SFDVKD. This CDR3 reads CATSGPGTGGGVTGELFF. The CDR3 nucleotides read TGTGCCACCAGTGGACCCGGGACAGGGGGCGGTGTCACCGGGGAGCTGTTTTTT.

This clone appeared once. CDR3 nucleotides: TGTGCCAGCAGCCAATCAGGGGGAGATTACAATGAGCAGTTCTTC. Translation gives CASSQSGGDYNEQFF. The rearrangement uses TRBV6-2 or TRBV6-3 and TRBJ2-1; 7 positions match TRBD1. V trimming: 6 bases; J trimming: 4 bases; junction bases outside the gene matches: 9. Germline V lookup: CDR1 MNHEY, CDR2 SVGEGT. The CDR3 length is 15 residues.

The chain uses TRBV6-5 and TRBJ2-7, with D perhaps TRBD2 (6 bases). Germline V lookup: CDR1 MNHEY, CDR2 SVGAGI. This CDR3 comprises 15 residues. With 7 bases removed from V and 2 bases from J, the gap between germline ends came to 18 bases. DNA for the CDR3: TGTGCCAGCAAGGTAGGAGGGAGTCCGGCCTACGAGCAGTACTTC. This encodes CASKVGGSPAYEQYF.

The sample holds one count of this clone. The chain employs TRBV14 and TRBJ1-1; 8 bases map to TRBD1. V was pared by 3 bases and J by 1 base, with 4 bases of the junction left unmatched. Germline lookup yields CDR1 SGHDN and CDR2 FVKESK. The CDR3 spans 15 residues. The CDR3 DNA reads as TGTGCCAGCAGCCAGGGGGGACAGGCGAACACTGAAGCTTTCTTT. Translation: CASSQGGQANTEAFF.